The TCR beta chain under discussion was sequenced for a study of molecular identifiers for immune sequencing clone quantification. General observations from the study: More than 99% of effector molecules, versus under 1% of naive-cell molecules, belonged to clones above 20 RNA copies.

As to this clonotype: No antigen is known for it.

The use of previously described methods and listed TCR primers produced the bulk TCR libraries. From the PCR reads, TCRdb called clonotypes with MiXCR, one entry per CDR3 protein. The sample includes 100,000 or so distinct CDR3 sequences, around 23% seen only once; the top ten take roughly 1%. Naive CD8 libraries were made from about 20,000 to 1,000,000 sorted cells, and they used 10%, 30% or 50% RNA. The CDR3 is 17 residues long. V lost 3 bases, J lost 0 bases, and 15 bases lay in between. CDR1 SGDLS and CDR2 YYNGEE come from the germline V gene. The source of this sequence is a human donor in good health. Some libraries in this study had Jurkat cell RNA spiked in. The V gene is TRBV9, the J gene TRBJ2-2; D is ambiguous. The sample comprised naive CD8+ T cells from blood, with Jurkat cell RNA spiked in. Subset specified: FACS-sorted CD8+CD4-CCR7+CD45RA+ naive T cells. CDR3 region: CASSASFLDANTGELFF. Written as DNA, the CDR3 is TGTGCCAGCAGCGCCTCCTTCTTGGACGCGAACACCGGGGAGCTGTTTTTT.